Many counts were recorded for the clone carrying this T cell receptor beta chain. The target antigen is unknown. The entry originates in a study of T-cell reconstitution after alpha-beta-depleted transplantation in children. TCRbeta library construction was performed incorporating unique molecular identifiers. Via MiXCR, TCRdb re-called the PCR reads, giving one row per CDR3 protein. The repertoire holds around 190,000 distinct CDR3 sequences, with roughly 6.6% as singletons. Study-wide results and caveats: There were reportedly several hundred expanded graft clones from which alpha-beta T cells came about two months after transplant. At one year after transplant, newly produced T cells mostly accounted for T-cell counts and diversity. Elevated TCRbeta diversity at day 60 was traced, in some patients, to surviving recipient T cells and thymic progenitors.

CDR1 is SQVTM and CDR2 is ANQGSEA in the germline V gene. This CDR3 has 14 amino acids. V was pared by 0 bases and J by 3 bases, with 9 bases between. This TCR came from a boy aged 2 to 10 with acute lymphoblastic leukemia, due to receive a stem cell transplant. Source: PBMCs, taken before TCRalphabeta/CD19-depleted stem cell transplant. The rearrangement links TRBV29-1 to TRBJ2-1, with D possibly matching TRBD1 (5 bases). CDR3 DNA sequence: TGCAGCGTTGAAGACCAGGGCTTCTACAATGAGCAGTTCTTC. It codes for CSVEDQGFYNEQFF.